These T cell receptor beta chains were read from a single sample in a study of siplizumab effects on memory and regulatory T cells. Clones were read by immunoSEQ multiplex PCR, and TCRdb kept only the in-frame ones, dropping some. The sample lists 100,000 or so clones; approximately 92% were seen once. The sample taken for sequencing was CD4+ T cells sorted from blood. Every receptor here comes from a human donor in good health. Some clones in this sample may be carry-over from other donors' samples. Each CDR3 is given with its conserved first and last residue. A D gene is named only where the DNA matches it firmly.

d_gene: NA; v_gene: TRBV6-1; j_gene: TRBJ1-5; CDR3nt: TGTGCCAGCAGTAGAAACACGAGGGAGACCCAGCATTTT; CDR3aa: CASSRNTRETQHF
d_gene: NA; v_gene: TRBV5-1; j_gene: TRBJ1-5; CDR3nt: TGCGCCAGCAGCCCTGGAGGGGAGAGCAATCAGCCCCAGCATTTT; CDR3aa: CASSPGGESNQPQHF
d_gene: NA; v_gene: TRBV5-4; j_gene: TRBJ2-7; CDR3nt: TGTGCCAGCAGCCCACGGGACATATCTCGGGAGCAGTACTTC; CDR3aa: CASSPRDISREQYF
d_gene: TRBD2; v_gene: TRBV7-3; j_gene: TRBJ2-1; CDR3nt: TGTGCCAGCAGCTTATCGGGCGGGAGGACCTACTCCTACAATGAGCAGTTCTTC; CDR3aa: CASSLSGGRTYSYNEQFF
d_gene: NA; v_gene: TRBV5-1; j_gene: TRBJ1-1; CDR3nt: TGCGCCAGCAGCTTGGAACTTCGGGGGGCTACTGAAGCTTTCTTT; CDR3aa: CASSLELRGATEAFF
d_gene: NA; v_gene: TRBV5-6; j_gene: TRBJ2-5; CDR3nt: TGTGCCAGCAGCTTCAATTCCCTCGAGACCCAGTACTTC; CDR3aa: CASSFNSLETQYF
d_gene: NA; v_gene: TRBV5-1; j_gene: TRBJ1-3; CDR3nt: TGCGCCAGCAGCGAAGACTCGATCTCTGGAAACACCATATATTTT; CDR3aa: CASSEDSISGNTIYF
d_gene: TRBD1; v_gene: TRBV5-1; j_gene: TRBJ2-2; CDR3nt: TGCGCCAGCAGCTTAGGACGGGACAGGGGGTCTTACGGCACCGGGGAGCTGTTTTTT; CDR3aa: CASSLGRDRGSYGTGELFF
d_gene: NA; v_gene: TRBV11-2; j_gene: TRBJ2-7; CDR3nt: TGTGCCAGCAGCTTAGATGGTACTAGCACGTCGAAGCAGTACTTC; CDR3aa: CASSLDGTSTSKQYF
d_gene: NA; v_gene: TRBV6-5; j_gene: TRBJ1-2; CDR3nt: TGTGCCAGCAGTTACTCTTTGCGCGGGCCGCCGTGGGGCTACACCTTC; CDR3aa: CASSYSLRGPPWGYTF
d_gene: NA; v_gene: TRBV19; j_gene: TRBJ1-2; CDR3nt: TGTGCCAGTTCAGAGGGTTACACGGGGCCTCTATTTAACTATGGCTACACCTTC; CDR3aa: CASSEGYTGPLFNYGYTF
d_gene: NA; v_gene: TRBV6-6; j_gene: TRBJ2-7; CDR3nt: TGTGCCAGCAGGCAGGGATCCTACGAGCAGTACTTC; CDR3aa: CASRQGSYEQYF
d_gene: TRBD1; v_gene: TRBV6-6; j_gene: TRBJ2-3; CDR3nt: TGTGCCAGCAGACCAGGACAGGGAGGCACAGATACGCAGTATTTT; CDR3aa: CASRPGQGGTDTQYF
d_gene: NA; v_gene: TRBV21-1; j_gene: TRBJ2-1; CDR3nt: TGTGCCAGCAGCAACTCATACAGGGTTCAGTCCTACAATGAGCAGTTCTTC; CDR3aa: CASSNSYRVQSYNEQFF
d_gene: TRBD1; v_gene: TRBV5-5; j_gene: TRBJ1-2; CDR3nt: TGTGCCAGCAGCCGTACAGGGGAAGCTAACTATGGCTACACCTTC; CDR3aa: CASSRTGEANYGYTF